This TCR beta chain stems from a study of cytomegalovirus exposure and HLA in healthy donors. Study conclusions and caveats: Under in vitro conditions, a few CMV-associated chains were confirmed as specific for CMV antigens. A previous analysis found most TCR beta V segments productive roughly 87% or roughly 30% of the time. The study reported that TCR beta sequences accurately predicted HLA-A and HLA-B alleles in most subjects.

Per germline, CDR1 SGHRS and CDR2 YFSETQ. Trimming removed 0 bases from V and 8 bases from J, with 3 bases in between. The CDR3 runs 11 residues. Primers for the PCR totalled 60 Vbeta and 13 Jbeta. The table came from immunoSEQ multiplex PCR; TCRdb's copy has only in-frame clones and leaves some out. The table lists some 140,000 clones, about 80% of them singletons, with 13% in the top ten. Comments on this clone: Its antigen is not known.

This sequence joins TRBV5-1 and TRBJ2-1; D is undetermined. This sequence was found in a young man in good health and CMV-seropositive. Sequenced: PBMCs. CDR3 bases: TGCGCCAGCAGCTTGGTCGATGAGCAGTTCTTC. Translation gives CASSLVDEQFF.